The 11 T cell receptor beta chains listed next were all sequenced from one sample in a study of OX40 agonist ivuxolimab in advanced cancers. The repertoire was sequenced with immunoSEQ multiplex PCR; TCRdb's copy has only in-frame clones and lacks some. The sample carries some 86,000 clones, around 92% recorded once. The sample here was CD4+ or CD8+ T cells sorted from blood, taken in a trial of the OX40 agonist ivuxolimab. The source of these receptors is an adult with an advanced solid tumor such as melanoma, head and neck, liver or kidney cancer.

This rearrangement joins TRBV4-1 to TRBJ1-2; no firm D call. Per germline, CDR1 MGHRA and CDR2 YSYEKL. With 1 base removed from V and 7 bases from J, the gap between germline ends came to 31 bases. The CDR3 is 20 amino acids. In DNA, the CDR3 is TGCGCCAGCAGCCAAGGACGCTGGTGGATCATGGTCTCTCGTCAGGTTGGCTACACCTTC. This codes for CASSQGRWWIMVSRQVGYTF.

The V gene is TRBV15, the J gene TRBJ1-3; D gene uncertain. The germline gives CDR1 LNHNV, CDR2 YYDKDF (reference sequence). V lost 0 bases to trimming and J lost 6 bases, with 9 bases between them. The CDR3 runs to 14 residues. The CDR3 region has the DNA TGTGCCACCAGCAGAGATAACAGCGAAAACACCATATATTTT. It yields the protein CATSRDNSENTIYF.

The J gene is TRBJ2-1, the V gene TRBV2, with no clear D. CDR1 SNHLY and CDR2 FYNNEI come from the germline V gene. This CDR3 comprises 14 residues. V dropped 5 bases and J dropped 3 bases, with 11 bases sitting between them. DNA of the CDR3: TGTGCCAGCAGTCTGAGACTCGTCTACAATGAGCAGTTCTTC. Its translation: CASSLRLVYNEQFF.

This clone was found once. This chain connects TRBV4-2 to TRBJ2-3, with D possibly matching TRBD2 (6 bases). This CDR3 has 14 amino acids. The germline V gene encodes CDR1 LGHNA and CDR2 YNFKEQ. V lost 0 bases and J 6 bases, leaving 10 bases between the germline ends. The CDR3 spells CASSQEPGSDTQYF. DNA of the CDR3: TGTGCCAGCAGCCAAGAACCCGGGAGTGATACGCAGTATTTT.

The chain employs TRBV12-5 and TRBJ2-6; no reliable D call. V gave up 5 bases and J gave up 2 bases, with 4 bases separating them. CDR1 is LGHNT and CDR2 is FRNRAP in the germline V gene. The CDR3 is 13 residues long. The DNA of the CDR3 is TGTGCTAGTGGTCAGGCTGGGGCCAACGTCCTGACTTTC. It translates to CASGQAGANVLTF.

This clone was seen only a few times. CDR3 in DNA: TGTGCCAGCAGTGACATCGCGCGTGAAAAACTGTTTTTT. The encoded protein is CASSDIAREKLFF. The chain combines TRBV6-4 with TRBJ1-4; the D is unclear. The CDR3 loop spans 13 amino acids. Trimming shortened V by 2 bases and J by 7 bases, and 8 bases separated the two germline ends. Germline values: CDR1 MRHNA, CDR2 SNTAGT.

V and J are TRBV4-1 and TRBJ2-7, with D perhaps matching TRBD1 (6 bases). This CDR3 has 17 amino acids. CDR1 and CDR2 from the germline V gene are MGHRA and YSYEKL. Trimming shortened V by 4 bases and J by 0 bases, and 19 bases separated the two germline ends. The CDR3 loop reads CASSRGFLLQGSYEQYF. The CDR3, as DNA: TGCGCCAGCAGCCGAGGTTTCCTACTACAGGGCTCCTACGAGCAGTACTTC.

The V call is TRBV6-1, the J call TRBJ2-5; 7 nucleotides line up with TRBD1. This CDR3 is 14 amino acids long. Germline V lookup: CDR1 MNHNS, CDR2 SASEGT. V dropped 2 bases and J dropped 4; count of bases not matched to a gene: 4. The CDR3 loop reads CASSEKGAVETQYF. CDR3 DNA sequence: TGTGCCAGCAGTGAAAAGGGGGCTGTAGAGACCCAGTACTTC.

The genes are TRBV19 and TRBJ1-5; 9 bases match TRBD1. Unmatched junction bases numbered 8, after V lost 7 bases and J lost 4 bases. The germline CDR1 and CDR2 sequences are LNHDA and SQIVND (reference sequence). The CDR3 is 15 amino acids. The CDR3 coding sequence is TGTGCCAGTACCTCACAGGGGGCGGGTAATCAGCCCCAGCATTTT. Translating it yields CASTSQGAGNQPQHF.

This sequence joins TRBV5-4 and TRBJ2-7; possibly TRBD1 for D (5 bases). The CDR3 runs 15 residues. V was clipped by 0 bases and J by 0 bases, with 10 bases between them. CDR1 is SGHNT and CDR2 is YYREEE in the germline V gene (reference sequence). The CDR3 loop reads CASSLGAGPSYEQYF. CDR3 coding DNA: TGTGCCAGCAGCTTGGGGGCAGGGCCCTCCTACGAGCAGTACTTC.

This rearrangement joins TRBV10-3 to TRBJ2-7; 12 positions agree with TRBD2. From germline, CDR1 is ENHRY and CDR2 SYGVKD. The CDR3 is 18 residues long. After removal of 3 bases from V and 3 bases from J, the junction contained 12 bases not matched to a gene. The CDR3 DNA reads TGTGCCATCAGTGATTCGCAGCTAGCGGGAGGGGTAGGCTACGAGCAGTACTTC. This encodes CAISDSQLAGGVGYEQYF.